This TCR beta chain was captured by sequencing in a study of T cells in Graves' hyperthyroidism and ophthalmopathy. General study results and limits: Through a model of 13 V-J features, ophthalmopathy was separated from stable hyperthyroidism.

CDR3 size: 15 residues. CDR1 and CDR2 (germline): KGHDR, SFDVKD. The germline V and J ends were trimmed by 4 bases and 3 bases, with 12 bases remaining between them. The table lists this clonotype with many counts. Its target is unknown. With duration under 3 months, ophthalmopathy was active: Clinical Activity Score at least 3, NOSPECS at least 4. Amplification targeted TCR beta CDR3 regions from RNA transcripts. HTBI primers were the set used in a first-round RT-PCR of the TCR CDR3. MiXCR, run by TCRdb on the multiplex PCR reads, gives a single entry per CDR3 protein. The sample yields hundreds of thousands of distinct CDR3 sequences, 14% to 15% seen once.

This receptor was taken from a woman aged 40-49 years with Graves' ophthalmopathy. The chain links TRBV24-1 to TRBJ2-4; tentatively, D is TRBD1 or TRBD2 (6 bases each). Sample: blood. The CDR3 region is CATSDPGGDKNIQYF. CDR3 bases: TGTGCCACCAGTGACCCCGGGGGCGACAAAAACATTCAGTACTTC.